Listed here are 28 T cell receptor beta chains from one sample, sequenced in a study of cytomegalovirus exposure and HLA in healthy donors. Assay used: immunoSEQ multiplex PCR; TCRdb lists only in-frame clones, some missing. The sample lists over 120,000 clones; around 89% were seen once. Sequencing was carried out using PBMCs. All receptors derive from a woman in her thirties in good health and CMV-seropositive.

The genes are TRBV7-8 and TRBJ1-4; the D is unclear. CDR1 is SGHVS, CDR2 FQNEAQ, per germline. The CDR3 runs to 15 residues. V was cut by 5 bases and J by 7 bases, with 17 bases left in between. The CDR3 protein is CASSINFGESEKLFF. CDR3 DNA: TGTGCCAGCAGCATAAACTTCGGAGAAAGTGAAAAACTGTTTTTT.

The chain couples TRBV9 to TRBJ1-5; 11 positions agree with TRBD1. V lost 2 bases to trimming and J lost 6 bases; unmatched junction nucleotides: 4. This CDR3 region has 15 residues. Germline values: CDR1 SGDLS, CDR2 YYNGEE. CDR3 nucleotides: TGTGCCAGCAGCGTCGGGACAGGGGGAGGTCAGCCCCAGCATTTT. Its protein is CASSVGTGGGQPQHF. Full variable domain (remainder filled in from reference TRBV9 and TRBJ1-5): DSGVTQTPKHLITATGQRVTLRCSPRSGDLSVYWYQQSLDQGLQFLIQYYNGEERAKGNILERFSAQQFPDLHSELNLSSLELGDSALYFCASSVGTGGGQPQHFGDGTRLSIL.

A single count supports this clone. J is TRBJ1-5 and V is TRBV28; D possibly corresponds to TRBD1 (5 bases). Germline-derived CDR1 and CDR2 are MDHEN and SYDVKM. V was pared by 10 bases and J by 6 bases, with 16 bases between. This CDR3 region has 13 residues. The CDR3 loop reads CATLQGGAQPQHF. CDR3 nucleotides: TGTGCCACTCTGCAGGGAGGGGCTCAGCCCCAGCATTTT.

V is TRBV10-2 and J is TRBJ2-7, with 11 bases that match TRBD2. This CDR3 comprises 17 residues. J was trimmed by 5 bases and V by 7 bases; bases with no gene match: 16. Germline assignment: CDR1 WSHSY and CDR2 SAAADI. The CDR3 reads CASIATSGDPLGHEQYF. The CDR3 DNA is TGCGCCAGCATTGCGACTAGCGGGGACCCCCTAGGCCACGAGCAGTACTTC.

This clone counts as medium-sized. V gene TRBV29-1 combines with J gene TRBJ1-1; D is perhaps TRBD1 (6 bases). Germline values: CDR1 SQVTM, CDR2 ANQGSEA. V was trimmed by 0 bases and J by 2 bases, leaving 13 bases between them. The CDR3 length is 15 residues. The CDR3 DNA is TGCAGCGTTGAAGATGTGGGGGGGCGAAACACTGAAGCTTTCTTT. Translated, it gives CSVEDVGGRNTEAFF.

The CDR3 here is CAGARQGANYGYTF. CDR3 DNA sequence: TGTGCCGGCGCCCGACAGGGGGCAAACTATGGCTACACCTTC. The chain uses TRBV2 and TRBJ1-2; 10 bases fit TRBD1. Trimming removed 11 bases from V and 2 bases from J; junction bases left unmatched: 8. The CDR3 contains 14 residues. The V gene's germline CDR1 is SNHLY and CDR2 FYNNEI.

A single count supports this clone. V usage is TRBV28 and J usage is TRBJ2-5; no reliable D call. CDR1 is MDHEN and CDR2 is SYDVKM in the germline V gene. This CDR3 spans 14 amino acids. Deletions cut 6 bases from V and 4 bases from J, with 15 bases between. The chain's CDR3 is CASSAVELRETQYF. The CDR3 nucleotides are TGTGCCAGCAGCGCGGTAGAGTTACGAGAGACCCAGTACTTC.

The chain uses TRBV5-6 and TRBJ2-7; D not resolved. Trimming took 2 bases from V and 5 from J, leaving 8 bases between them. The CDR3 has 12 residues. Looked up from germline, CDR1 is SGHDT and CDR2 is YYEEEE. CDR3 amino acids: CASSFPGDEQYF. DNA of the CDR3: TGTGCCAGCAGCTTCCCAGGCGACGAGCAGTACTTC.

The chain uses TRBV7-9 and TRBJ1-1, with TRBD1 identical over 9 bases. J gave up 3 bases and V 6 bases, and 14 bases lay outside the gene matches. CDR3 length: 17 residues. Germline CDR1 and CDR2: SEHNR and FQNEAQ (reference sequence). This CDR3 reads CASRSSGTGRGYTEAFF. The CDR3, as DNA: TGTGCCAGCAGATCTTCAGGGACAGGGAGGGGATACACTGAAGCTTTCTTT.

The chain carries TRBV28 and TRBJ1-5; no clear D gene. Germline assignment: CDR1 MDHEN and CDR2 SYDVKM. Trimming stripped 1 base from V and 4 bases from J, with 8 bases between. The CDR3 has 14 amino acids. The CDR3 nucleotides are TGTGCCAGCAGTTTATCCGGAGCAAATCAGCCCCAGCATTTT. Amino acids: CASSLSGANQPQHF.

This chain links TRBV12-5 with TRBJ2-7; D gene uncertain. This CDR3 is 15 amino acids long. V was trimmed by 5 bases and J by 1 base, leaving 15 bases between them. Germline V lookup: CDR1 LGHNT, CDR2 FRNRAP. The DNA for the CDR3 is TGTGCTAGTGGTCCTGCGGCTGGAAGGTCCTACGAGCAGTACTTC. Translated, it gives CASGPAAGRSYEQYF.

This chain links TRBV27 with TRBJ2-7; D not resolved. Germline V CDR1 and CDR2: MNHEY, SMNVEV (reference sequence). The germline V and J ends were trimmed by 0 bases and 6 bases, with 12 bases remaining between them. The CDR3 totals 14 residues. In nucleotides, the CDR3 is TGTGCCAGCAGTTTATCGATGGCGGCTCGCGAGCAGTACTTC. This gives the protein CASSLSMAAREQYF.

This chain uses TRBV5-8 with TRBJ1-2; D gene uncertain. Looked up from germline, CDR1 is SGHTS and CDR2 is YDEGEE. The V end was cut by 2 bases, the J end by 5 bases, with 25 bases between. The CDR3 sequence is 18 residues long. Here the CDR3 reads CASSLLTLNPPSGYGYTF. CDR3 DNA: TGTGCCAGCAGCTTATTAACCCTTAATCCACCAAGCGGGTATGGCTACACCTTC.

This chain connects TRBV28 to TRBJ2-3, with 8 bases lining up with TRBD2. The V gene's germline CDR1 is MDHEN and CDR2 SYDVKM. The CDR3 covers 16 residues. The V and J ends lost 0 bases and 4 bases, in that order; junction bases with no gene match: 6. CDR3 loop: CASSLWRGVSPDTQYF. Written as DNA, the CDR3 is TGTGCCAGCAGTTTATGGCGGGGGGTAAGCCCAGATACGCAGTATTTT.

The chain links TRBV4-1 to TRBJ2-5; 7 nucleotides line up with TRBD2. The CDR3 length is 15 residues. Germline trimming cut 0 bases from V and 4 bases from J; bases unmatched to any gene: 5. Germline CDR1 is MGHRA and CDR2 is YSYEKL. For the CDR3, the DNA is TGCGCCAGCAGCCAAGAATCCCTAGCGGCAGAGACCCAGTACTTC. Protein sequence: CASSQESLAAETQYF.

The rearrangement uses TRBV4-1 and TRBJ2-7; a weak D match, TRBD2 (5 bases). V was shortened by 1 base and J by 6 bases, with 16 bases between the two germline ends. Germline V gene sequence: CDR1 MGHRA, CDR2 YSYEKL. CDR3 length: 15 residues. The CDR3 protein is CASSQAPGILAEQYF. The CDR3 coding sequence is TGCGCCAGCAGCCAAGCGCCCGGGATCCTCGCCGAGCAGTACTTC.

This clone was picked up one time. The same CDR3 is also encoded by other DNA sequences in this sample. This rearrangement joins TRBV28 to TRBJ2-1, with D possibly matching TRBD1 (5 bases). The germline CDR1 and CDR2 sequences are MDHEN and SYDVKM. This CDR3 is built from 12 residues. Trimming removed 3 bases from V and 7 bases from J, with 7 bases in between. The DNA of the CDR3 is TGTGCCAGCAGTTTGGGGCGGAATGAGCAGTTCTTC. It yields the protein CASSLGRNEQFF.

This CDR3 reads CASLSQFHEQFF. Here the CDR3 DNA reads TGTGCCAGCCTATCTCAATTCCATGAGCAGTTCTTC. J is TRBJ2-1 and V is TRBV13; no definite D call. The CDR3 is 12 residues long. Between the trimmed V and J ends, which lost 8 bases and 8 bases, there was a span of 13 bases. Germline values: CDR1 PRHDT, CDR2 FYEKMQ (reference sequence).

This clone has only one observation. V gene TRBV11-3 combines with J gene TRBJ2-2; D gene unclear. This CDR3 region has 12 residues. CDR1 SGHNT and CDR2 YENEEA come from the germline V gene. The germline V and J ends were trimmed by 5 bases and 6 bases, with 7 bases remaining between them. The CDR3 loop is CASSARSGELFF. The CDR3 DNA reads TGTGCCAGCAGCGCCAGGTCCGGGGAGCTGTTTTTT. The whole variable domain, remainder taken from reference TRBV11-3 and TRBJ2-2, is EAGVVQSPRYKIIEKKQPVAFWCNPISGHNTLYWYLQNLGQGPELLIRYENEEAVDDSQLPKDRFSAERLKGVDSTLKIQPAELGDSAVYLCASSARSGELFFGEGSRLTVL.

The rearrangement joins TRBV7-2 to TRBJ1-2, with 10 bases aligning to TRBD1. Germline V CDR1 and CDR2: SGHTA, FQGNSA. The CDR3 is 14 amino acids. V trimming: 5 bases; J trimming: 3 bases; junction bases outside the gene matches: 3. The CDR3 nucleotides read TGTGCCAGCAGCATGGGACAGGGGTACTATGGCTACACCTTC. This translates into CASSMGQGYYGYTF.

V and J are TRBV28 and TRBJ2-7; TRBD1 agrees at 7 bases. The length of the CDR3 is 15 residues. Trimming took 5 bases from V and 2 from J; bases not matched to a gene: 9. The germline V gene encodes CDR1 MDHEN and CDR2 SYDVKM. CDR3 protein: CASSPAGGTAYEQYF. The CDR3, as DNA: TGTGCCAGCAGTCCGGCAGGGGGAACGGCCTACGAGCAGTACTTC.

The chain recombines TRBV4-1 with TRBJ2-7, with TRBD2 matching 7 bases. J was trimmed by 2 bases and V by 8 bases; bases with no gene match: 12. The CDR3 covers 15 residues. Germline V gene lookup returns CDR1 MGHRA and CDR2 YSYEKL. This CDR3 reads CASSSRLAEAYEQYF. The CDR3 DNA reads as TGCGCCAGCTCCTCCCGGCTAGCGGAGGCCTACGAGCAGTACTTC.

The V and J genes are TRBV2 and TRBJ2-1, with TRBD2 matching 9 bases. This CDR3 is built from 15 residues. The V gene's germline CDR1 is SNHLY and CDR2 FYNNEI. The junction had 7 bases not matched to a gene; V was cut back by 3 bases and J by 7 bases. CDR3 residues: CASSDVRLAENEQFF. For the CDR3, the DNA is TGTGCCAGCAGTGATGTGCGACTAGCGGAAAATGAGCAGTTCTTC.

This rearrangement joins TRBV6-6 to TRBJ1-1; 7 nucleotides agree with TRBD1. The CDR3 is 16 residues long. Germline values: CDR1 MNHNY, CDR2 SVGAGI (reference sequence). V dropped 6 bases and J dropped 1; count of bases not matched to a gene: 11. The DNA for the CDR3 is TGTGCCAGCAGCGGGACCGTGGGACAGCGGAACACTGAAGCTTTCTTT. Protein: CASSGTVGQRNTEAFF.

This clone has just one count. The chain carries TRBV9 and TRBJ1-1; 9 positions match TRBD1. The CDR3 length is 14 residues. The germline CDR1 and CDR2 sequences are SGDLS and YYNGEE. The V segment lost 2 bases and the J segment 1 base; nucleotides outside the gene matches: 0. As DNA, the CDR3 is TGTGCCAGCAGCGTGGGACAGGGGAACACTGAAGCTTTCTTT. Encoded protein: CASSVGQGNTEAFF.

V is TRBV5-4 and J is TRBJ2-5; 8 bases map to TRBD1. The germline V gene encodes CDR1 SGHNT and CDR2 YYREEE (reference sequence). The CDR3 contains 14 residues. The ends lost 4 bases at V and 2 bases at J; junction bases unmatched: 4. CDR3 sequence (DNA): TGTGCCAGCAGCAACGGACAGGGTCAAGAGACCCAGTACTTC. Protein product: CASSNGQGQETQYF.

The chain uses TRBV28 and TRBJ1-5, with 9 nucleotides matching TRBD1. CDR1 is MDHEN, CDR2 SYDVKM, per germline. The CDR3 spans 14 residues. Unmatched junction bases numbered 5, after V lost 7 bases and J lost 4 bases. The CDR3 protein is CASTNGQGNQPQHF. In nucleotides, the CDR3 is TGTGCCAGCACCAATGGACAGGGGAATCAGCCCCAGCATTTT.

V gene TRBV6-6 combines with J gene TRBJ1-3; D perhaps matches TRBD1 (6 bases). The germline V gene has CDR1 MNHNY and CDR2 SVGAGI (reference sequence). The CDR3 consists of 14 residues. The ends were cut back, 6 bases at V and 4 bases at J, with 13 bases in the middle. CDR3 loop: CASSTRGAGNTIYF. The DNA for the CDR3 is TGTGCCAGCAGCACCAGGGGAGCGGGAAACACCATATATTTT.